A single TCR beta chain is shown here with its context. Its antigen is not known. Recent vaccinations or acute infections were absent in the healthy HIV-negative adult donors. This CDR3 is 14 amino acids long. Germline CDR1 and CDR2: KGHSH and LQKENI. The V end lost 4 bases, the J end lost 3 bases, and 9 bases lay between the germline ends. This sample is drawn from a study of shared clonotypes between healthy human individuals. Study outcomes and limitations: Clonotype sharing among the donors was expected to vary with sequencing depth.

Loaded into unsorted PBMC replicate PCRs was 300 ng DNA, 25,000 to 35,000 T cell genomes. TCRdb's copy holds only in-frame clones and misses some; the assay was immunoSEQ multiplex PCR. The data contain some 470,000 clones, 76% of them singletons. The V call is TRBV18, the J call TRBJ1-4; D is unclear. Input material: PBMCs. The sequence derives from a woman aged 40 to 50 in good health. Some clones in this sample may be carry-over from other donors' samples. For the CDR3, the DNA is TGTGCCAGCTCACAAGGGATGGCTAATGAAAAACTGTTTTTT. Its translation is CASSQGMANEKLFF.